One T cell receptor beta chain is described in this entry. Its target is not known. Germline and junction disagree at one end, which may indicate a read error. Reverse transcription of 500 ng total RNA with a constant-region primer produced TCR beta cDNA. For TCR beta, libraries were produced by three nested multiplex PCR rounds using slightly modified ARM-PCR. Rounds one and two of PCR, each of roughly 10 cycles, were primed with TRBV1-TRBV30 forward primers and a C-beta reverse primer. One entry per CDR3 protein results from TCRdb running MiXCR on the multiplex PCR reads. The sample gives around 25,000 distinct CDR3 sequences, around 78% of which show up once; less than 55% is in the top ten. Germline values: CDR1 SEHNR, CDR2 FQNEAQ (reference sequence). The CDR3 is made up of 16 amino acids. Co-extracted RNA and DNA came from approximately 20-30 mg of unsorted bulk tissue. Five discrete regions of every tumor underwent sampling.

This sample is drawn from a study of tumor-infiltrating lymphocytes in primary liver carcinoma. General observations from the study: Whereas tumor region pairs overlapped more, tumor-adjacent and tumor-blood pairs overlapped less.

The source of this sequence is a man between 35 and 55 years old with primary liver carcinoma and hepatitis B virus infection. The chain joins TRBV7-9 to TRBJ1-2, with 7 bases aligning to TRBD1. The sample comprised liver tumor tissue from sampling region 3. The subset was: tumor region T3, left-lateral pole. The CDR3 is CARSPEDRLSQYGYTF. The CDR3 DNA reads TGTGCCCGCAGCCCCGAGGACAGGTTGTCCCAGTATGGCTACACCTTC.